This T cell receptor (beta chain) was sequenced for a study of T and B cells in COVID-19 patients. General study findings and limits: At recovery TRB diversity and richness exceeded healthy donors, after highly clonal active COVID-19 repertoires.

Trimming took 6 bases from V and 3 from J, leaving 9 bases between them. Germline assignment: CDR1 MNHEY and CDR2 SVGAGI. The CDR3 extends over 13 amino acids. This clonotype was seen a few times. Its antigen remains unknown. TRB was amplified from around 230-520 ng of blood genomic DNA. TRB rearrangements were amplified by multiplex PCR with BIOMED2 TRB-A/B primers. TCRdb itself ran the multiplex PCR reads through MiXCR, one entry per CDR3 protein. The sample gives about 22,000 distinct CDR3 sequences, approximately 28% of which show up once; approximately 3% is in the top ten. The V and J genes are TRBV6-5 and TRBJ2-1; D uncertain. The sequence was collected from a human donor who had recovered from COVID-19. The specimen was blood. This CDR3 reads CASSLASYNEQFF. The CDR3 nucleotides read TGTGCCAGCAGCTTGGCGAGCTACAATGAGCAGTTCTTC.